The source of this T cell receptor beta chain is a study of blood T cell repertoires in COVID-19. About the research overall: Samples came from the United States, Italy and Spain, spanning acute and convalescent COVID-19. PBMCs, B-cell-depleted T cells, or T cells were the source of the cDNA or gDNA that made up the material.

Under the authors' procedure: For nucleated cells, counts were estimated from reference gene primer amplification. TCRdb's table, derived via immunoSEQ multiplex PCR, lists solely in-frame clones and lacks some. V and J calls and clone size are given by that table; D and trimming were obtained from the DNA. Among some 140,000 clones listed, approximately 80% were seen once. Germline V CDR1 and CDR2: ENHRY, SYGVKD. Trimming at V came to 5 bases and at J to 6 bases, leaving 8 bases not matched to a gene. The CDR3 totals 15 residues. This TCR was recovered from a woman aged 55-69 years with acute or convalescent COVID-19. Sequenced: peripheral blood. J is TRBJ1-5 and V is TRBV10-3; 9 bases line up with TRBD1. The CDR3 protein is CAISPGQGKGQPQHF. The DNA of the CDR3 is TGTGCCATCAGTCCCGGACAGGGGAAAGGTCAGCCCCAGCATTTT.